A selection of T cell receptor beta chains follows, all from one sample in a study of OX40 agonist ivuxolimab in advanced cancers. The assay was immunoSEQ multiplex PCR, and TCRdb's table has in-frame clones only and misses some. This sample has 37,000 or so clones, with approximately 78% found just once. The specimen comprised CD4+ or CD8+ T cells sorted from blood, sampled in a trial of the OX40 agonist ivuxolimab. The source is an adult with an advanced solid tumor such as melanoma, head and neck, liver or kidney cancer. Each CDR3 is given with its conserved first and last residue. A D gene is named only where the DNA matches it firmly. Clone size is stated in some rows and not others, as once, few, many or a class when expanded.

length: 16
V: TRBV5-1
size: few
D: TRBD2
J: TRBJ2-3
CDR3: CASSPGLAGRTDTQYF
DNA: TGCGCCAGCAGCCCGGGACTAGCGGGTCGCACAGATACGCAGTATTTT

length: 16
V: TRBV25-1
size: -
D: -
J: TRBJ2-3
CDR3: CASSDPLVPSTDTQYF
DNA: TGTGCCAGCAGTGACCCACTAGTTCCCAGCACAGATACGCAGTATTTT

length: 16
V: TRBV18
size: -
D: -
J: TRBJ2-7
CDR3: CASSPSRRISSYEQYF
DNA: TGTGCCAGCTCACCAAGTAGAAGGATAAGCTCCTACGAGCAGTACTTC

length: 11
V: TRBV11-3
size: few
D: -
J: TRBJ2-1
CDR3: CASRNNNEQFF
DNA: TGTGCCAGCAGGAATAACAATGAGCAGTTCTTC

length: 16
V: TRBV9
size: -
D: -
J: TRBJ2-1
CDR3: CASSVEGFYSPDEQFF
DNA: TGTGCCAGCAGCGTAGAGGGCTTTTATAGTCCCGATGAGCAGTTCTTC

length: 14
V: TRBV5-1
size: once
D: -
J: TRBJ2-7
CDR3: CASSPSPNRAEQYF
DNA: TGCGCCAGCAGCCCTTCTCCAAACAGGGCCGAGCAGTACTTC

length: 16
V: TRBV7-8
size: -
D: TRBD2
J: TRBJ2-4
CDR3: CASSSLAGVFQNIQYF
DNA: TGTGCCAGCAGCTCACTAGCGGGGGTCTTCCAAAACATTCAGTACTTC

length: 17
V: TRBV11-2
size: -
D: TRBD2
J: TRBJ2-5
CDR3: CASSLDRWEGYQETQYF
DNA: TGTGCCAGCAGCTTAGATCGATGGGAGGGGTACCAAGAGACCCAGTACTTC

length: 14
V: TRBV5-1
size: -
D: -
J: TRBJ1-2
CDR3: CASSLRDSNYGYTF
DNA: TGCGCCAGCAGCTTGCGAGACAGTAACTATGGCTACACCTTC

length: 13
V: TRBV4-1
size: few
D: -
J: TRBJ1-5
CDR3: CASSQESGWPQHF
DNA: TGCGCCAGCAGCCAAGAATCAGGGTGGCCCCAGCATTTT

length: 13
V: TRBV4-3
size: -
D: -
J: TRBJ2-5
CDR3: CASSPGRGQTQYF
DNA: TGCGCCAGCAGCCCGGGTCGAGGGCAGACCCAGTACTTC

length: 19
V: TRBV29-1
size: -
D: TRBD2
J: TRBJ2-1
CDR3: CSVKTPLAERGGAYNEQFF
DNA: TGCAGCGTTAAAACCCCACTAGCGGAGCGGGGTGGGGCCTACAATGAGCAGTTCTTC

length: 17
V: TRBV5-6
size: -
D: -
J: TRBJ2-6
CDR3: CASSLETDGVGANVLTF
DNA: TGTGCCAGCAGCTTGGAAACGGACGGGGTTGGGGCCAACGTCCTGACTTTC

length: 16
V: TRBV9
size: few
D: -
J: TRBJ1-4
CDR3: CASSVFGGLGNEKLFF
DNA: TGTGCCAGCAGCGTTTTTGGAGGGTTGGGTAATGAAAAACTGTTTTTT

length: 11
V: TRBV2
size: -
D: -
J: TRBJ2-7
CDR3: CASRTIYEQYF
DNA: TGTGCCAGCAGGACTATCTACGAGCAGTACTTC

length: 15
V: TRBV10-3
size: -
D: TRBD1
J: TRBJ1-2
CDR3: CAISEMGQLGYGYTF
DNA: TGTGCCATCAGTGAGATGGGACAGCTAGGATATGGCTACACCTTC

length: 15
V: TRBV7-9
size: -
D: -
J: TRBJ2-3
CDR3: CASSLDGGPSDTQYF
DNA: TGTGCCAGCAGCTTAGACGGGGGGCCCTCGGATACGCAGTATTTT

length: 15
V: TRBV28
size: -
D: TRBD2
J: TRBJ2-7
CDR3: CASSGGGGRANEQYF
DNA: TGTGCCAGCAGTGGAGGAGGCGGGAGGGCCAACGAGCAGTACTTC

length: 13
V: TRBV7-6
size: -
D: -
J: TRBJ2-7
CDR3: CASSFAGSYEQYF
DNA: TGTGCCAGCAGCTTTGCAGGTTCCTACGAGCAGTACTTC

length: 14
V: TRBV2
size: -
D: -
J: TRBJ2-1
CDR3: CASSEEGYGDEQFF
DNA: TGTGCCAGCAGTGAGGAGGGTTATGGGGATGAGCAGTTCTTC

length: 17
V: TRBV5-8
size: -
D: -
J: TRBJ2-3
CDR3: CASSLALTSQIADTQYF
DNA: TGTGCCAGCAGCTTGGCCTTGACTTCGCAGATTGCAGATACGCAGTATTTT

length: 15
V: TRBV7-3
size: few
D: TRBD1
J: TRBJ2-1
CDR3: CASRVGGQGHVEQFF
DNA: TGTGCCAGCAGGGTGGGGGGACAGGGCCACGTTGAGCAGTTCTTC

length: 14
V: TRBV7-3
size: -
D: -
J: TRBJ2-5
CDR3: CASSLMGRGETQYF
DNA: TGTGCCAGCAGCTTAATGGGGAGAGGAGAGACCCAGTACTTC

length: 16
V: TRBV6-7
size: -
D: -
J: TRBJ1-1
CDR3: CASPWGASIMNTEAFF
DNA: TGTGCCAGCCCCTGGGGGGCCTCTATCATGAACACTGAAGCTTTCTTT

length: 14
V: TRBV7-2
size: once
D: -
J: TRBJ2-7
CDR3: CASSLGGETYEQYF
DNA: TGTGCCAGCAGCTTAGGCGGGGAGACCTACGAGCAGTACTTC

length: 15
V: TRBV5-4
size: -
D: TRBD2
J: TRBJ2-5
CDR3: CASSLVWGGQETQYF
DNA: TGTGCCAGCAGCTTGGTGTGGGGGGGGCAAGAGACCCAGTACTTC

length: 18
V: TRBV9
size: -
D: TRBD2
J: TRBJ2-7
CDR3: CASSVDGTSGGSGYEQYF
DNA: TGTGCCAGCAGCGTAGATGGGACTAGCGGGGGTTCTGGATACGAGCAGTACTTC

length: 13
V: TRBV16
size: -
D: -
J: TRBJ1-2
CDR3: CASSHRQEPGYTF
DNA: TGTGCCAGCAGCCACCGGCAGGAACCTGGCTACACCTTC

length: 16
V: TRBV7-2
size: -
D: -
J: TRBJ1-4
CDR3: CASSSNPTSNNEKLFF
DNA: TGTGCCAGCAGCTCCAACCCGACAAGTAATAATGAAAAACTGTTTTTT

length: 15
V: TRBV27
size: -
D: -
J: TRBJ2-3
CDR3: CASSPRVSGADTQYF
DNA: TGTGCCAGCAGCCCTCGGGTCTCAGGGGCAGATACGCAGTATTTT

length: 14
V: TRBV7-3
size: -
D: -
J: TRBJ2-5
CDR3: CASSRGPAKETQYF
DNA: TGTGCCAGCAGCCGAGGGCCGGCAAAAGAGACCCAGTACTTC

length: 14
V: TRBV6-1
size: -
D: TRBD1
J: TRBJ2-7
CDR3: CASSPRGSVYEQYF
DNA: TGTGCCAGCAGTCCCAGGGGGTCGGTTTACGAGCAGTACTTC

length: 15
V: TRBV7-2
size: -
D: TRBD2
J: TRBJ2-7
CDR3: CASSQGLAGPYEQYF
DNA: TGTGCCAGCAGCCAAGGACTAGCGGGCCCCTACGAGCAGTACTTC

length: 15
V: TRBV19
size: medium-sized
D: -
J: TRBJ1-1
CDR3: CASSIGGGSVTEAFF
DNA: TGTGCCAGTAGTATAGGAGGGGGTAGCGTCACTGAAGCTTTCTTT

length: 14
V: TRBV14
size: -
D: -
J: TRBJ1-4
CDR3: CASSQLGSQGKLFF
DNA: TGTGCCAGCAGCCAATTGGGGTCGCAAGGAAAACTGTTTTTT

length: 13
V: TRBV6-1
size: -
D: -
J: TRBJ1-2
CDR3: CASSEQNPYGYTF
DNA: TGTGCCAGCAGTGAACAGAACCCCTATGGCTACACCTTC

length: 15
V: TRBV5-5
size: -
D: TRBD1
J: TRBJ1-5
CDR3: CASSLGRGLNQPQHF
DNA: TGTGCCAGCAGCTTGGGTAGGGGGCTAAATCAGCCCCAGCATTTT

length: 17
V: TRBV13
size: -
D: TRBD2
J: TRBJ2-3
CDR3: CASSSRGLAGDTDTQYF
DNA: TGTGCCAGCAGCTCAAGAGGACTAGCGGGAGACACAGATACGCAGTATTTT

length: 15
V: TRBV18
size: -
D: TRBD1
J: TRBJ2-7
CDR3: CASSPPTGGLYEQYF
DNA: TGTGCCAGCTCACCACCAACAGGGGGCCTCTACGAGCAGTACTTC

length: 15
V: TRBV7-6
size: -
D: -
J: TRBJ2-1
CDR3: CASSQGTWPYNEQFF
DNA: TGTGCCAGCAGCCAAGGGACTTGGCCCTACAATGAGCAGTTCTTC

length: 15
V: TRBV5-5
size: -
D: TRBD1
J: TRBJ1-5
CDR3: CASSLQGAGNQPQHF
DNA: TGTGCCAGCAGCTTACAGGGGGCTGGCAATCAGCCCCAGCATTTT

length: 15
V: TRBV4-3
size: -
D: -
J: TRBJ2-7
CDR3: CASSQEWRTSYEQYF
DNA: TGCGCCAGCAGCCAAGAGTGGCGGACCTCCTACGAGCAGTACTTC

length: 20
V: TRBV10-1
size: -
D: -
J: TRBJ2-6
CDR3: CASSERPDGQSNKGANVLTF
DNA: TGCGCCAGCAGTGAACGACCGGACGGCCAGAGTAATAAGGGGGCCAACGTCCTGACTTTC

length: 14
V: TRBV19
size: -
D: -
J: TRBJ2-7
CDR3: CATQSQGSSYEQYF
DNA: TGTGCCACCCAAAGCCAGGGGAGCTCCTACGAGCAGTACTTC

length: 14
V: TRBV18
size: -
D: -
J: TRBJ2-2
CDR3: CASSSVRGPGELFF
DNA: TGTGCCAGCTCATCCGTCAGGGGTCCCGGGGAGCTGTTTTTT